This T cell receptor (beta chain) comes out of a study of blood T cell repertoires in COVID-19. The V gene's germline CDR1 is SGHRS and CDR2 YFSETQ. The length of the CDR3 is 14 residues. V was shortened by 3 bases and J by 1 base, with 10 bases between the two germline ends. The method was immunoSEQ multiplex PCR; TCRdb's version includes in-frame clones alone and lacks a portion of them. Of around 450,000 clones in the sample, less than 95% were seen once. The origin of this receptor is a man aged 18 to 35 who had recovered from COVID-19. What was sequenced was PBMCs or T cells enriched from blood (not recorded which). This sequence joins TRBV5-1 and TRBJ1-1, with unresolved D. CDR3 region: CASSYLAQNTEAFF. CDR3 sequence (DNA): TGCGCCAGCAGCTATCTGGCCCAGAACACTGAAGCTTTCTTT.